The clone carrying this TCR beta chain was counted ten times or more. Its antigen is not known. V shed 6 bases and J shed 5 bases, with 10 bases lying between them. Germline V gives CDR1 MNHEY, CDR2 SVGEGT. This CDR3 comprises 13 residues. The library was built from 400 ng RNA with molecular barcoded adaptors for alpha/delta and beta/gamma chains. TCRdb passed the reads through MiXCR, listing each CDR3 protein once. Found here are approximately 140,000 distinct CDR3 sequences, less than 15% of them singletons; the top ten hold roughly 7.6%. This entry belongs to a study of read filtering for tumor transcriptome and immune sequencing. Study background: Mean patient age was roughly 70 years, range about 45 to 85; 16 to 20 male, around 14 female. Revised staging placed roughly 8 patients in R-ISS I, roughly 16 in II, roughly 7 in III. RNA-seq yielded only roughly 75 to 1,300 TCR reads, IR-seq about 4 to 10.27 million. Whole-study results and caveats: In IR-seq, single-read clonotypes were around 80% of clonotypes but around 3.5% of reads.

The sample consisted of a population of CD138-negative cells sorted from bone marrow. The chain couples TRBV6-2 or TRBV6-3 to TRBJ2-2, with unresolved D. This receptor was obtained from a donor over 35 with multiple myeloma. CDR3 amino acids: CASRPTATGELFF. The DNA of the CDR3 is TGTGCCAGCAGGCCAACAGCAACCGGGGAGCTGTTTTTT.